Shown below are 25 T cell receptor beta chains from a single sample sequenced in a study of beta chain features in type 1 diabetes. What was sequenced were expressed TCRB transcripts, since all of the isolated RNA had been reverse transcribed. The protocol was immunoSEQ multiplex PCR, while the TCRdb copy is restricted to in-frame clones and leaves out a portion. The table has over 500,000 clones, 15% to 17% seen once. Sequencing used naive CD4+ T cells from blood. All receptors come from a man younger than 35 in good health.

The chain uses TRBV19 and TRBJ2-7, with TRBD1 as a possible D gene (6 bases). Germline V gives CDR1 LNHDA, CDR2 SQIVND (reference sequence). CDR3 length equals 15 residues. V lost 4 bases, J lost 0 bases, and 13 bases lay in between. CDR3 protein: CASSKGQGGSYEQYF. CDR3 sequence (DNA): TGTGCCAGTAGTAAGGGACAAGGTGGCTCCTACGAGCAGTACTTC.

The chain links TRBV9 to TRBJ1-1, with D perhaps TRBD1 (5 bases). The CDR3 consists of 14 residues. CDR1 SGDLS and CDR2 YYNGEE come from the germline V gene. V shed 4 bases and J shed 3 bases, with 13 bases lying between them. CDR3 nucleotide sequence: TGTGCCAGCAGCCCTAACCAGGGTTACACTGAAGCTTTCTTT. Amino acids: CASSPNQGYTEAFF. The entire variable domain, with the rest obtained from reference TRBV9 and TRBJ1-1, is as follows: DSGVTQTPKHLITATGQRVTLRCSPRSGDLSVYWYQQSLDQGLQFLIQYYNGEERAKGNILERFSAQQFPDLHSELNLSSLELGDSALYFCASSPNQGYTEAFFGQGTRLTVV.

V gene TRBV7-9 combines with J gene TRBJ2-5, with D tentatively TRBD2 (6 bases). V shed 5 bases and J shed 11 bases, with 15 bases lying between them. The germline gives CDR1 SEHNR, CDR2 FQNEAQ (reference sequence). The CDR3 has 12 residues. CDR3 region: CASSRGAGTQYF. DNA of the CDR3: TGTGCCAGCAGCCGAGGAGCAGGGACTCAGTACTTC. The variable domain in full, completed from reference TRBV7-9 and TRBJ2-5, reads DTGVSQNPRHKITKRGQNVTFRCDPISEHNRLYWYRQTLGQGPEFLTYFQNEAQLEKSRLLSDRFSAERPKGSFSTLEIQRTEQGDSAMYLCASSRGAGTQYFGPGTRLLVL.

This clone was counted a few times. The genes are TRBV28 and TRBJ1-2; 9 nucleotides align to TRBD1. The germline V gene has CDR1 MDHEN and CDR2 SYDVKM. The J segment lost 5 bases and the V segment lost 4 bases, leaving 11 bases of the junction unmatched. The CDR3 is 16 residues long. The CDR3 DNA sequence: TGTGCCAGCAGTTCGTCCGATCCGGGACAGGGTTATGGCTACACCTTC. Its protein is CASSSSDPGQGYGYTF.

In this sample, this clone turned up a few times. The gene calls are TRBV7-9 and TRBJ2-1; 13 bases line up with TRBD2. The CDR3 runs 16 residues. The ends lost 5 bases at V and 4 bases at J; junction bases unmatched: 5. The germline CDR1 and CDR2 sequences are SEHNR and FQNEAQ (reference sequence). This chain's CDR3 is CASSPGLAGDYNEQFF. CDR3 bases: TGTGCCAGCAGCCCCGGACTAGCGGGGGATTACAATGAGCAGTTCTTC.

This chain joins TRBV27 and TRBJ1-2; no reliable D call. The V end lost 5 bases, the J end lost 2 bases, and 9 bases lay between the germline ends. Germline-derived CDR1 and CDR2 are MNHEY and SMNVEV (reference sequence). CDR3 length: 13 residues. The CDR3 protein is CASSMLQNYGYTF. In DNA form, the CDR3 reads TGTGCCAGCAGTATGTTACAGAACTATGGCTACACCTTC.

This rearrangement joins TRBV29-1 to TRBJ1-6; D gene unclear. This CDR3 is built from 11 residues. V was shortened by 4 bases and J by 7 bases, with 5 bases between the two germline ends. Germline-derived CDR1 and CDR2 are SQVTM and ANQGSEA. This CDR3 is CSVGENSPLHF. CDR3 nucleotides: TGCAGCGTTGGGGAGAATTCACCCCTCCACTTT. The whole variable domain, filled in from reference TRBV29-1 and TRBJ1-6, reads SAVISQKPSRDICQRGTSLTIQCQVDSQVTMMFWYRQQPGQSLTLIATANQGSEATYESGFVIDKFPISRPNLTFSTLTVSNMSPEDSSIYLCSVGENSPLHFGNGTRLTVT.

This clone was recorded a few times. V usage is TRBV7-2 and J usage is TRBJ1-1; D is uncertain. This CDR3 is 13 amino acids long. CDR1 SGHTA and CDR2 FQGNSA come from the germline V gene. Trimming left V 5 bases short and J 0 bases short, with 7 bases between. CDR3 loop: CASSRALNTEAFF. CDR3 DNA sequence: TGTGCCAGCAGCCGAGCCCTGAACACTGAAGCTTTCTTT.

This clone has only a few counts. The chain is built from TRBV10-2 and TRBJ2-3, with 7 bases fitting TRBD2. CDR1 WSHSY and CDR2 SAAADI come from the germline V gene. The CDR3 contains 17 residues. Unmatched junction bases numbered 13, after V lost 7 bases and J lost 0 bases. In DNA form, the CDR3 reads TGCGCCAGCACGTCTAGCGGACCGAGGGTTAGCACAGATACGCAGTATTTT. It specifies CASTSSGPRVSTDTQYF.

This clone was picked up a small number of times. This chain joins TRBV6-1 and TRBJ2-7; 9 nucleotides align to TRBD1. Germline V lookup: CDR1 MNHNS, CDR2 SASEGT. V lost 6 bases and J lost 3; bases outside the gene matches: 6. The length of the CDR3 is 14 residues. The CDR3 spells CASSPGTGFYEQYF. Here the CDR3 DNA reads TGTGCCAGCAGCCCCGGGACAGGGTTCTACGAGCAGTACTTC.

This clone has just a few counts. This chain joins TRBV28 and TRBJ2-7, with D possibly matching TRBD1 (5 bases). The CDR3 sequence is 14 residues long. Germline V lookup: CDR1 MDHEN, CDR2 SYDVKM. Trimming removed 4 bases from V and 3 bases from J, with 13 bases in between. Written as DNA, the CDR3 is TGTGCCAGCAGTTCTAGGGGATTAGGCTACGAGCAGTACTTC. Amino acids: CASSSRGLGYEQYF.

This chain uses TRBV25-1 with TRBJ2-6, with D possibly TRBD1 on 5 matching bases. V lost 2 bases to trimming and J lost 5 bases, with 10 bases between them. CDR1 is MGHDK and CDR2 is SYGVNS in the germline V gene. The CDR3 is made up of 15 amino acids. The CDR3 nucleotides are TGTGCCAGCAGTGAACGGACAACCCGGGCCAACGTCCTGACTTTC. It is translated as CASSERTTRANVLTF.

This clone was counted a few times. The V and J genes are TRBV27 and TRBJ2-6; D ambiguous. V lost 10 bases and J 0 bases, leaving 7 bases between the germline ends. This CDR3 spans 13 amino acids. The germline V gene encodes CDR1 MNHEY and CDR2 SMNVEV (reference sequence). This CDR3 is CATCRSGANVLTF. The CDR3 region has the DNA TGTGCCACCTGCCGCTCTGGGGCCAACGTCCTGACTTTC.

This chain joins TRBV9 and TRBJ2-5, with D tentatively TRBD1 (6 bases). CDR1 and CDR2 (germline): SGDLS, YYNGEE. The length of the CDR3 is 14 residues. V dropped 0 bases and J dropped 3 bases, with 9 bases sitting between them. The CDR3 DNA sequence: TGTGCCAGCAGCGTAGCCAGGGGCAAAGAGACCCAGTACTTC. Translating it yields CASSVARGKETQYF.

This clone was seen once. The genes are TRBV7-8 and TRBJ1-2; D remains unclear. This CDR3 has 15 residues. CDR1 SGHVS and CDR2 FQNEAQ come from the germline V gene. Between the trimmed V and J ends, which lost 5 bases and 3 bases, there was a span of 16 bases. CDR3 sequence reads: CASSPDLAGDYGYTF. CDR3 DNA: TGTGCCAGCAGCCCAGATCTGGCGGGAGACTATGGCTACACCTTC.

This clone was counted only a few times. The rearrangement uses TRBV4-3 and TRBJ2-7; D is undetermined. This CDR3 comprises 15 residues. The germline V and J ends were trimmed by 1 base and 3 bases, with 13 bases remaining between them. Germline values: CDR1 LGHNA, CDR2 YSLEER. This chain's CDR3 is CASSQVAAVGYEQYF. The CDR3 nucleotides read TGCGCCAGCAGCCAAGTGGCGGCAGTTGGCTACGAGCAGTACTTC.

This clone was observed a handful of times. V gene TRBV7-9 combines with J gene TRBJ2-2; D gene uncertain. This CDR3 comprises 15 residues. Germline V CDR1 and CDR2: SEHNR, FQNEAQ (reference sequence). V lost 4 bases to trimming and J lost 4 bases, with 13 bases between them. The CDR3 sequence is CASSSRTLITGELFF. The CDR3 region has the DNA TGTGCCAGCAGCTCCCGGACCCTAATCACCGGGGAGCTGTTTTTT.

This sequence joins TRBV4-2 and TRBJ1-2; D is ambiguous. V was shortened by 0 bases and J by 4 bases, with 9 bases between the two germline ends. The CDR3 spans 14 residues. Germline-derived CDR1 and CDR2 are LGHNA and YNFKEQ. CDR3 amino acids: CASSQDVGFYGYTF. CDR3 DNA sequence: TGTGCCAGCAGCCAAGATGTGGGGTTCTATGGCTACACCTTC.

This clone has a handful of counts. The chain joins TRBV6-5 to TRBJ2-3, with D hard to call. Germline V gene sequence: CDR1 MNHEY, CDR2 SVGAGI. The V end lost 2 bases, the J end lost 0 bases, and 9 bases lay between the germline ends. The CDR3 has 15 amino acids. The CDR3 region is CASSYPSISTDTQYF. CDR3 sequence (DNA): TGTGCCAGCAGTTACCCCTCCATCAGCACAGATACGCAGTATTTT.

This chain connects TRBV30 to TRBJ1-1; the D gene is possibly TRBD1 (5 bases). The germline V and J ends were trimmed by 3 bases and 1 base, with 9 bases remaining between them. The germline gives CDR1 GTSNPN, CDR2 SVGIG (reference sequence). The length of the CDR3 is 13 residues. The CDR3, as DNA: TGTGCCTGGAGGTGGGACGGGAACACTGAAGCTTTCTTT. This sequence encodes CAWRWDGNTEAFF.

This chain uses TRBV5-6 with TRBJ1-2, with TRBD1 matching 7 bases. J gave up 3 bases and V 5 bases, and 7 bases lay outside the gene matches. The CDR3 is made up of 14 amino acids. In germline, CDR1 is SGHDT, CDR2 YYEEEE. CDR3 DNA sequence: TGTGCCAGCAGTCACCTTACAGGGGACTATGGCTACACCTTC. This codes for CASSHLTGDYGYTF.

This clone has just a few counts. The chain links TRBV7-9 to TRBJ2-3; maybe TRBD2 (7 bases). The CDR3 covers 15 residues. V lost 6 bases and J 3 bases, leaving 16 bases between the germline ends. Per the germline V gene, CDR1 is SEHNR and CDR2 is FQNEAQ (reference sequence). The CDR3 here is CASRPGGLGTDTQYF. The CDR3, as DNA: TGTGCCAGCAGACCCGGGGGGCTGGGGACAGATACGCAGTATTTT.

CDR3 amino acids: CASSQAPWGAWEQFF. The CDR3 coding sequence is TGCGCCAGCAGCCAGGCTCCGTGGGGGGCTTGGGAGCAGTTCTTC. V gene TRBV4-1 combines with J gene TRBJ2-1, with D perhaps TRBD1 or TRBD2 (6 bases each). The CDR3 has 15 amino acids. Germline V CDR1 and CDR2: MGHRA, YSYEKL. Trimming removed 3 bases at V and 10 bases at J, with 19 bases between.

V is TRBV27 and J is TRBJ2-2; weak D call: TRBD2 (5 bases). V lost 0 bases to trimming and J lost 3 bases, with 8 bases between them. Germline V CDR1 and CDR2: MNHEY, SMNVEV (reference sequence). The CDR3 sequence is 15 residues long. The CDR3 is CASSLSSGYTGELFF. DNA for the CDR3: TGTGCCAGCAGTTTATCGTCGGGATACACCGGGGAGCTGTTTTTT.

This clone was counted only a few times. The gene calls are TRBV7-9 and TRBJ2-7; 9 bases match TRBD1. This CDR3 is built from 14 residues. The junction had 3 bases not matched to a gene; V was cut back by 3 bases and J by 3 bases. Germline CDR1 reads SEHNR; CDR2 reads FQNEAQ (reference sequence). The DNA of the CDR3 is TGTGCCAGCAGCTTCGGACAGGGGAACTACGAGCAGTACTTC. Translation gives CASSFGQGNYEQYF.